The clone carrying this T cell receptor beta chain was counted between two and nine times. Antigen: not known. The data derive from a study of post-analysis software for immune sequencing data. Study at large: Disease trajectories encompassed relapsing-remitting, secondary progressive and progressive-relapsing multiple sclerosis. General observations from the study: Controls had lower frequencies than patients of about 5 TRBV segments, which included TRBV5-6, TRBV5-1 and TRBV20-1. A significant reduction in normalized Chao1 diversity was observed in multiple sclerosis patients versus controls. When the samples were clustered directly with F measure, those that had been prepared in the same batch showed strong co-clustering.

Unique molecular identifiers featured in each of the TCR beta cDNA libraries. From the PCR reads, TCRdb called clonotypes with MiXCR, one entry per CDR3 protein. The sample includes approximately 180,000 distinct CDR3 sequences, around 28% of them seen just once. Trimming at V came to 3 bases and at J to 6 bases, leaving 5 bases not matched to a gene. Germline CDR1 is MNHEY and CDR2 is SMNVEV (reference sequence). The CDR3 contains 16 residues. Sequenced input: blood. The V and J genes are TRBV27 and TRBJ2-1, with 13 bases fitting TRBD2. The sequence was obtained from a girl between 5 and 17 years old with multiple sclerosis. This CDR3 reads CASSFQTSGRPNEQFF. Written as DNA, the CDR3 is TGTGCCAGCAGTTTCCAGACTAGCGGGAGGCCCAATGAGCAGTTCTTC.